Below are 22 T cell receptor beta chains sequenced from a single sample in a study of patients and donors after allogeneic stem cell transplantation. TCRdb re-called the RT-PCR reads with MiXCR, one entry per CDR3 protein. The sample carries hundreds of thousands of distinct CDR3 sequences, around 15% recorded once. Sequencing used blood, either unsorted or a sorted T cell fraction (not recorded which). Receptor source: a human donor who was either an allogeneic HSCT recipient or a stem cell or donor lymphocyte infusion donor (not recorded which). It is not recorded whose cells these are; they may come from a transplant donor.

The chain uses TRBV5-1 and TRBJ2-7, with 9 bases aligning to TRBD2. The CDR3 is 16 residues long. CDR1 is SGHRS, CDR2 YFSETQ, per germline. V shed 0 bases and J 3 bases; nucleotides not matched to a gene: 7. The CDR3 DNA reads TGCGCCAGCAGCTTGGAAAGGTTAGCGGGAGTCTACGAGCAGTACTTC. This translates into CASSLERLAGVYEQYF.

This clonotype came up a few times. V usage is TRBV27 and J usage is TRBJ2-1, with D tentatively TRBD2 (6 bases). CDR3 length: 15 residues. Germline V gives CDR1 MNHEY, CDR2 SMNVEV (reference sequence). Trimming cost V 4 bases and J 5 bases, with 15 bases left between them. The CDR3 loop is CASSSPWTTNNEQFF. The CDR3 DNA follows: TGTGCCAGCAGTTCCCCGTGGACTACCAACAATGAGCAGTTCTTC.

This clonotype was picked up many times. The genes are TRBV20-1 and TRBJ1-5, with 9 positions matching TRBD1. Germline CDR1 and CDR2: DFQATT and SNEGSKA (reference sequence). J was trimmed by 2 bases and V by 1 base; bases with no gene match: 9. CDR3 length equals 17 residues. The CDR3 region is CSARVTGGEVGNQPQHF. Written as DNA, the CDR3 is TGCAGTGCTAGAGTGACAGGGGGGGAGGTCGGCAATCAGCCCCAGCATTTT.

This rearrangement joins TRBV5-6 to TRBJ2-1; D is uncertain. The CDR3 has 12 residues. Germline V gives CDR1 SGHDT, CDR2 YYEEEE. V was trimmed by 2 bases and J by 9 bases, leaving 9 bases between them. The CDR3 protein is CASSFPWGEQFF. CDR3 coding DNA: TGTGCCAGCAGCTTCCCATGGGGTGAGCAGTTCTTC.

V usage is TRBV20-1 and J usage is TRBJ2-1; possible D gene TRBD2, 6 bases. Germline V gives CDR1 DFQATT, CDR2 SNEGSKA (reference sequence). CDR3 length: 12 residues. The CDR3 spells CSGGSSYNEQFF. The CDR3 DNA reads TGCAGCGGGGGAAGCTCCTACAATGAGCAGTTCTTC.

This clonotype was detected only a few times. The chain recombines TRBV6-5 with TRBJ2-3; D is undetermined. The CDR3 has 16 amino acids. Germline V gene data show CDR1 as MNHEY and CDR2 as SVGAGI. V dropped 2 bases and J dropped 0 bases, with 12 bases sitting between them. The CDR3 DNA follows: TGTGCCAGCAGTTACCGTTCCACTTCTAGCACAGATACGCAGTATTTT. Its protein is CASSYRSTSSTDTQYF.

By share, this clonotype counts as large. The chain carries TRBV15 and TRBJ2-4, with a tentative D call TRBD2 (5 bases). CDR3 length: 16 amino acids. CDR1 is LNHNV, CDR2 YYDKDF, per germline (reference sequence). Trimming cost V 5 bases and J 0 bases, with 14 bases left between them. The CDR3: CATSPPEGQAKNIQYF. The DNA for the CDR3 is TGTGCCACCAGCCCCCCCGAGGGCCAAGCCAAAAACATTCAGTACTTC.

V is TRBV7-7 and J is TRBJ2-3; maybe TRBD2 (5 bases). The CDR3 has 14 amino acids. Germline V CDR1 and CDR2: SSHAT, FNYEAQ (reference sequence). V lost 1 base, J lost 2 bases, and 7 bases lay in between. In DNA form, the CDR3 reads TGTGCCAGCAGCTTAGACCTAGCCACAGATACGCAGTATTTT. This sequence encodes CASSLDLATDTQYF.

This clonotype was seen a few times. The chain links TRBV12-3 or TRBV12-4 to TRBJ2-7, with D perhaps given as TRBD1 or TRBD2 (6 bases each). V dropped 7 bases and J dropped 1 base, with 14 bases sitting between them. The CDR3 covers 14 residues. The CDR3 bases are TGTGCCAGCACGATGGGGGGCAGTTCCTACGAGCAGTACTTC. This sequence encodes CASTMGGSSYEQYF.

The table lists this clonotype with a few counts. The V and J genes are TRBV4-3 and TRBJ2-1, with 7 bases lining up with TRBD1. Germline CDR1 LGHNA, CDR2 YSLEER. Trimming at V came to 1 base and at J to 9 bases, leaving 9 bases not matched to a gene. The length of the CDR3 is 15 residues. CDR3 sequence reads: CASSQGPGQAIEQFF. DNA of the CDR3: TGCGCCAGCAGCCAAGGGCCCGGACAGGCCATTGAGCAGTTCTTC.

This clonotype has at least ten counts. CDR3 residues: CSARDFRVSYGYTF. In DNA, the CDR3 is TGCAGTGCTAGAGATTTCCGGGTTAGCTATGGCTACACCTTC. J is TRBJ1-2 and V is TRBV20-1; D ambiguous. This CDR3 comprises 14 residues. Germline V lookup: CDR1 DFQATT, CDR2 SNEGSKA (reference sequence). The germline V and J ends were trimmed by 0 bases and 4 bases, with 12 bases remaining between them.

V usage is TRBV6-2 or TRBV6-3 and J usage is TRBJ2-1, with TRBD1 as a possible D gene (6 bases). The CDR3 is 15 residues long. The germline V gene encodes CDR1 MNHEY and CDR2 SVGEGT. V was pared by 6 bases and J by 4 bases, with 16 bases between. CDR3 amino acids: CASRGGQSVYNEQFF. The DNA for the CDR3 is TGTGCCAGCAGGGGCGGACAGTCCGTTTACAATGAGCAGTTCTTC.

This chain links TRBV7-9 with TRBJ2-1; the match to TRBD2 covers 15 bases. J lost 6 bases, V lost 1 base, and 1 base had no gene match. This CDR3 comprises 16 residues. Germline values: CDR1 SEHNR, CDR2 FQNEAQ (reference sequence). CDR3 in amino acids: CASSLGTSGRANEQFF. The CDR3 DNA reads TGTGCCAGCAGCTTAGGGACTAGCGGGAGGGCCAATGAGCAGTTCTTC.

This clonotype was seen a handful of times. This chain uses TRBV12-3 or TRBV12-4 with TRBJ1-3; 9 bases align to TRBD1. This CDR3 spans 17 amino acids. Trimming removed 5 bases from V and 0 bases from J; junction bases left unmatched: 8. The CDR3 DNA follows: TGTGCCAGCAGTCCGCGACAGGGGGTGAGCTCTGGAAACACCATATATTTT. Encoded protein: CASSPRQGVSSGNTIYF.

This clonotype was observed many times. The V and J genes are TRBV5-1 and TRBJ2-2, with D unresolved. The V gene's germline CDR1 is SGHRS and CDR2 YFSETQ. V shed 7 bases and J shed 1 base, with 17 bases lying between them. The CDR3 has 16 amino acids. CDR3 coding DNA: TGCGCCAGCCGGGTAGAAGGATTCCGGAACACCGGGGAGCTGTTTTTT. Translation: CASRVEGFRNTGELFF.

This clonotype has just a few counts. V usage is TRBV7-2 and J usage is TRBJ1-2; perhaps TRBD1 as D (5 bases). V shed 5 bases and J shed 8 bases, with 21 bases lying between them. Germline assignment: CDR1 SGHTA and CDR2 FQGNSA. The CDR3 sequence is 15 residues long. As DNA, the CDR3 is TGTGCCAGCAGCCCCTTCTCCGTCGGGGGTGGAGGCTACACCTTC. Encoded protein: CASSPFSVGGGGYTF. Full variable domain (rest looked up from reference TRBV7-2 and TRBJ1-2): GAGVSQSPSNKVTEKGKDVELRCDPISGHTALYWYRQSLGQGLEFLIYFQGNSAPDKSGLPSDRFSAERTGGSVSTLTIQRTQQEDSAVYLCASSPFSVGGGGYTFGSGTRLTVV.

This chain connects TRBV2 to TRBJ1-5; D unclear. The CDR3 has 15 residues. V dropped 6 bases and J dropped 2 bases, with 14 bases sitting between them. Germline CDR1 SNHLY, CDR2 FYNNEI. In DNA, the CDR3 is TGTGCCAGCAGGACGGTCCTAGGAGGCAATCAGCCCCAGCATTTT. Protein product: CASRTVLGGNQPQHF.

The rearrangement links TRBV3-1 to TRBJ1-4, with D perhaps matching TRBD1 (6 bases). The CDR3 loop spans 15 amino acids. Germline-derived CDR1 and CDR2 are LGHDT and YNNKEL (reference sequence). Trimming took off 4 bases at V and 3 bases at J, with 12 bases between the two ends. The CDR3 sequence: CASSRSGAPNEKLFF. The CDR3 DNA is TGTGCCAGCAGCCGGTCGGGGGCACCTAATGAAAAACTGTTTTTT.

The rearrangement joins TRBV20-1 to TRBJ2-3; 9 bases are a match to TRBD2. There are 14 residues in the CDR3. The trim removed 5 bases at V and 6 bases at J, leaving 9 bases unmatched. Germline V lookup: CDR1 DFQATT, CDR2 SNEGSKA (reference sequence). The CDR3 loop is CSARRGSGSDTQYF. As DNA, the CDR3 is TGCAGTGCTCGGCGAGGTAGCGGGAGTGATACGCAGTATTTT.

This clonotype was seen repeatedly, ten times or more. This chain connects TRBV3-1 to TRBJ2-7; TRBD1 matches at 11 bases. CDR1 and CDR2 (germline): LGHDT, YNNKEL (reference sequence). V was pared by 6 bases and J by 3 bases, with 7 bases of the junction left unmatched. The length of the CDR3 is 15 residues. The CDR3 is CASSPAGTGGYEQYF. The CDR3 nucleotides read TGTGCCAGCAGTCCGGCCGGGACAGGGGGCTACGAGCAGTACTTC.

V usage is TRBV7-9 and J usage is TRBJ2-7; 11 nucleotides line up with TRBD1. After removal of 4 bases from V and 3 bases from J, the junction contained 5 bases not matched to a gene. CDR3 length: 15 amino acids. Germline assignment: CDR1 SEHNR and CDR2 FQNEAQ (reference sequence). The CDR3 loop is CASSWGQGGLYEQYF. The CDR3 bases are TGTGCCAGCAGCTGGGGACAGGGGGGACTCTACGAGCAGTACTTC.

A few counts support this clonotype. V and J are TRBV18 and TRBJ1-6; perhaps TRBD1 as D (5 bases). CDR3 length: 15 residues. The germline CDR1 and CDR2 sequences are KGHSH and LQKENI. V lost 5 bases and J lost 14, with 22 bases in between. CDR3 sequence reads: CASSSSRDAMAALHF. The CDR3 region has the DNA TGTGCCAGCTCATCGAGCCGGGACGCTATGGCTGCCCTCCACTTT. The whole variable domain, filled in from reference TRBV18 and TRBJ1-6, reads NAGVMQNPRHLVRRRGQEARLRCSPMKGHSHVYWYRQLPEEGLKFMVYLQKENIIDESGMPKERFSAEFPKEGPSILRIQQVVRGDSAAYFCASSSSRDAMAALHFGNGTRLTVT.